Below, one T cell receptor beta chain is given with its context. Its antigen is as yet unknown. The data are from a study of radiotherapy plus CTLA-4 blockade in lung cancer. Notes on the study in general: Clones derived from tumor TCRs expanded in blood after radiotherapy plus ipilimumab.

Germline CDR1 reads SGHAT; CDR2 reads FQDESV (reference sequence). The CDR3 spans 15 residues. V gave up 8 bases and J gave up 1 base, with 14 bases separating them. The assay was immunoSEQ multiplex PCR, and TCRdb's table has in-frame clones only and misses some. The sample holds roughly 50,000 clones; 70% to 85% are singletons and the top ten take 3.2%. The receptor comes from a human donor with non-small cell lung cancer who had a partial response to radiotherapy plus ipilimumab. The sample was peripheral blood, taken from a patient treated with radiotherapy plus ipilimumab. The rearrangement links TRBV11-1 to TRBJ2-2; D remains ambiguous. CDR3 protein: CASEETGVNTGELFF. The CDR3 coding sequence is TGTGCCAGCGAGGAGACCGGCGTGAACACCGGGGAGCTGTTTTTT.